This paragraph covers one T cell receptor (beta chain) sequence. The data are from a study of blood T cell repertoires in COVID-19. Study-level background: The samples span acute and convalescent COVID-19 from the United States, Italy and Spain.

In germline, CDR1 is MDHEN, CDR2 SYDVKM. The CDR3 covers 18 residues. The V gene end was trimmed by 5 bases and the J gene end by 0 bases; junction bases not matched to a gene: 9. As originally analysed: Reference gene primer amplification gave estimated nucleated cell counts. TCRdb's table, derived via immunoSEQ multiplex PCR, lists solely in-frame clones and lacks some. The DNA gave D and trimming, while V, J and clone size come from that table. The sample holds tens of thousands of clones; about 86% are singletons and the top ten take over 4%. The origin of this receptor is a middle-aged man with acute or convalescent COVID-19. This chain uses TRBV28 with TRBJ2-6, with 8 bases that match TRBD1. The specimen sequenced was peripheral blood. The CDR3 region has the DNA TGTGCCAGCAGTCCCCTCGGGACAGGTCCCTCTGGGGCCAACGTCCTGACTTTC. Translating gives CASSPLGTGPSGANVLTF.